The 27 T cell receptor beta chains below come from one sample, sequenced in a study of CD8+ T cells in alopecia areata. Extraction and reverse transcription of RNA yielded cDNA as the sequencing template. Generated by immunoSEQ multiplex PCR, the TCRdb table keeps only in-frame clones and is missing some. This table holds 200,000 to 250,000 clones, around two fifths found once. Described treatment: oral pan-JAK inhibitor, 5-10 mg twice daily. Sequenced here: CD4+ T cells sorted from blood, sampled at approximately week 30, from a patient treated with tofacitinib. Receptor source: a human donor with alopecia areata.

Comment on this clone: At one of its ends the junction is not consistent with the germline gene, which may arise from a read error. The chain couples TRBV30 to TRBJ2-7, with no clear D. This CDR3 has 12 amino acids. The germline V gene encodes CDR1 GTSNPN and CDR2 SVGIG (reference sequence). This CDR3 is CAWSVAVGRTNF. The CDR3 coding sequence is TGTGCCTGGAGTGTTGCGGTGGGCAGGACCAACTTC.

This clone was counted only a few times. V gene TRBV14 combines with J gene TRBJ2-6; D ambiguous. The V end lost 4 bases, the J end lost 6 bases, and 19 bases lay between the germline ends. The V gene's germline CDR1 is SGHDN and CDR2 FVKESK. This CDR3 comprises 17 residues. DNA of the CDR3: TGTGCCAGCAGCCTCTCCTACCAGGAGCCTATGGCCAACGTCCTGACTTTC. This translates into CASSLSYQEPMANVLTF.

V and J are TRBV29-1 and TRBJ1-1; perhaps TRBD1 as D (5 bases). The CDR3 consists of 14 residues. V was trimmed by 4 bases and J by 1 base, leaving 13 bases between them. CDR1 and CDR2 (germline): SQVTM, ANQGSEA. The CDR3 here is CSVALGGRNTEAFF. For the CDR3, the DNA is TGCAGCGTTGCCCTTGGGGGGAGGAACACTGAAGCTTTCTTT.

The CDR3 is CASAEGYQETQYF. In DNA form, the CDR3 reads TGTGCCAGTGCTGAAGGGTACCAAGAGACCCAGTACTTC. This rearrangement joins TRBV19 to TRBJ2-5; D gene uncertain. V shed 8 bases and J shed 0 bases, with 10 bases lying between them. The CDR3 covers 13 residues. Germline values: CDR1 LNHDA, CDR2 SQIVND (reference sequence).

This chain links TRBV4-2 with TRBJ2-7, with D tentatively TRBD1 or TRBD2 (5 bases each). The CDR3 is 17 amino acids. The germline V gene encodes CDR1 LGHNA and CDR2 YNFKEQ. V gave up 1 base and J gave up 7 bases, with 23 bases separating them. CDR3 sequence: CASSQAVVGLAMGEQYF. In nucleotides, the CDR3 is TGTGCCAGCAGCCAAGCTGTGGTGGGGCTAGCAATGGGGGAGCAGTACTTC.

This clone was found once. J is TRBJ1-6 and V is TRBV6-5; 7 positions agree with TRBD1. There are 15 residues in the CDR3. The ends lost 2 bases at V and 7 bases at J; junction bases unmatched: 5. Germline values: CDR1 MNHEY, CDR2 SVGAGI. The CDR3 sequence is CASSYGTEVNSPLHF. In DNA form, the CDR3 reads TGTGCCAGCAGTTACGGGACAGAAGTAAATTCACCCCTCCACTTT.

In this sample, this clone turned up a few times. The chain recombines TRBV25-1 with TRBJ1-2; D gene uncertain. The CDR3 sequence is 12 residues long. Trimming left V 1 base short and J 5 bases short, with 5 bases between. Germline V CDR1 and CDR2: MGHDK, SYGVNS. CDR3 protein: CASSESVYGYTF. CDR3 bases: TGTGCCAGCAGTGAATCCGTTTATGGCTACACCTTC.

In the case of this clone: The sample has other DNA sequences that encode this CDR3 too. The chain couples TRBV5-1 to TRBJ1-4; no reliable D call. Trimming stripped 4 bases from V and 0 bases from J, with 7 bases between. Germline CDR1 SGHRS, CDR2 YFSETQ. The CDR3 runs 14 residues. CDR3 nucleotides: TGCGCCAGCAGCCTCGATTCAACTAATGAAAAACTGTTTTTT. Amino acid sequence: CASSLDSTNEKLFF.

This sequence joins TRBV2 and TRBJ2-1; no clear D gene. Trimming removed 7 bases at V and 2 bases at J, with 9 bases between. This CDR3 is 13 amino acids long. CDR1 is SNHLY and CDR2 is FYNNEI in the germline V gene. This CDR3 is CASKVSTYNEQFF. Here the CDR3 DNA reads TGTGCCAGCAAGGTCTCAACCTACAATGAGCAGTTCTTC.

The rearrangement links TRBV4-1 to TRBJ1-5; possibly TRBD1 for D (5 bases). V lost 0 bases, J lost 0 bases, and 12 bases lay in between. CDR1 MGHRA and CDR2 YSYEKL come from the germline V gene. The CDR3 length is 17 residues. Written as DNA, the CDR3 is TGCGCCAGCAGCCAAGATCGGGGCAGGCCTAGCAATCAGCCCCAGCATTTT. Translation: CASSQDRGRPSNQPQHF.

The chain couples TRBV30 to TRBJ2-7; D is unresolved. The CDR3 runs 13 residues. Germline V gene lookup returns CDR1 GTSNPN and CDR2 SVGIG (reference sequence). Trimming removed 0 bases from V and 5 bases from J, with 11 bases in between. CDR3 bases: TGTGCCTGGAGTGTTCGAGAAGGTGACGAGCAGTACTTC. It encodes CAWSVREGDEQYF.

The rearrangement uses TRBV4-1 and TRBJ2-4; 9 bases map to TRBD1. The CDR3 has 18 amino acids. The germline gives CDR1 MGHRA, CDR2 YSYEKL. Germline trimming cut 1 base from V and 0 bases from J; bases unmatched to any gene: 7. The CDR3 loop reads CASSQGQGVGLAKNIQYF. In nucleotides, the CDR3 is TGCGCCAGCAGCCAAGGACAGGGGGTCGGACTAGCCAAAAACATTCAGTACTTC.

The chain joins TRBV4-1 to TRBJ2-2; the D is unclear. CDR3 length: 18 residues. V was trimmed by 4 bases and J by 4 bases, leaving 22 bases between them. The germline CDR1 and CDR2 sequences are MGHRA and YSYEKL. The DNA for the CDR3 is TGCGCCAGCAGCCGCCCTAGGGCAAGGACGGATACCACCGGGGAGCTGTTTTTT. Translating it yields CASSRPRARTDTTGELFF.

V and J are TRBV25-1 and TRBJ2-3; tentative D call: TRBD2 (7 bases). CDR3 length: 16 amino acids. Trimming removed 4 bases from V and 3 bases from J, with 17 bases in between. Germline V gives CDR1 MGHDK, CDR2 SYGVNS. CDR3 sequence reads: CASSGHGGGLTDTQYF. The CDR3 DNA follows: TGTGCCAGCAGTGGCCATGGGGGGGGGCTGACAGATACGCAGTATTTT.

The CDR3 region is CASSDGPSTSPQHF. CDR3 coding DNA: TGTGCCAGCAGCGACGGACCGAGTACCAGTCCCCAGCATTTT. The chain joins TRBV9 to TRBJ1-5, with D uncertain. Trimming left V 3 bases short and J 10 bases short, with 17 bases between. CDR3 length: 14 amino acids. Germline-derived CDR1 and CDR2 are SGDLS and YYNGEE.

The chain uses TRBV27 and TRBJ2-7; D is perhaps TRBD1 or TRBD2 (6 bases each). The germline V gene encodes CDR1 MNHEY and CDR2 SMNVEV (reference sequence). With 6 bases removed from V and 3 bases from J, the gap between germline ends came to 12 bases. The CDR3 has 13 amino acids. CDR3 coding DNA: TGTGCCAGCAGGCGACTAGGGGGCTACGAGCAGTACTTC. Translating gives CASRRLGGYEQYF.

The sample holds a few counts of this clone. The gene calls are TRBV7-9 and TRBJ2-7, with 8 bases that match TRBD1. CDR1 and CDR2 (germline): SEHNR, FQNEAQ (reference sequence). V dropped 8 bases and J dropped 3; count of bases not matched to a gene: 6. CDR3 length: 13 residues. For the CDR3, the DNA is TGTGCCAGCGGCTGGACAGGGCGCTACGAGCAGTACTTC. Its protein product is CASGWTGRYEQYF.

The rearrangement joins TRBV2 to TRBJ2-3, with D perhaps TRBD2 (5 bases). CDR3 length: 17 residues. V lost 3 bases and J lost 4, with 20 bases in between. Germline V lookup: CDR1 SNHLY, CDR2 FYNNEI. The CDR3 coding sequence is TGTGCCAGCAGTGAGACTAAGCGCACCCATTCTCCAGATACGCAGTATTTT. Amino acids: CASSETKRTHSPDTQYF.

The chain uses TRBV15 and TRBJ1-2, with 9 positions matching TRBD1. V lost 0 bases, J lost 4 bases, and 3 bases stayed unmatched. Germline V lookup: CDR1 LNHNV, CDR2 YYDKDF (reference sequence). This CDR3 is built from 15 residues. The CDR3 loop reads CATSRDRDRVYGYTF. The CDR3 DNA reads TGTGCCACCAGCAGAGACCGGGACAGGGTCTATGGCTACACCTTC.

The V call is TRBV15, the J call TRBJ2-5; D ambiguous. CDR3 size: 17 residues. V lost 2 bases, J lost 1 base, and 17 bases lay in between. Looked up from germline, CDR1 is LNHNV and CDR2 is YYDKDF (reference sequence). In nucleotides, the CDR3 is TGTGCCACCAGCAGATATCCTAGAGGACGCGCCCAAGAGACCCAGTACTTC. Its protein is CATSRYPRGRAQETQYF.

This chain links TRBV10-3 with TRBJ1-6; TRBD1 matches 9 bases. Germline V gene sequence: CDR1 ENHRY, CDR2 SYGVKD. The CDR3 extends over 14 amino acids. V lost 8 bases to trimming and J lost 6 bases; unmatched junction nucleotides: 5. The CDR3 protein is CAIGPGQGNSPLHF. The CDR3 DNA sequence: TGTGCCATCGGACCGGGACAGGGTAATTCACCCCTCCACTTT.

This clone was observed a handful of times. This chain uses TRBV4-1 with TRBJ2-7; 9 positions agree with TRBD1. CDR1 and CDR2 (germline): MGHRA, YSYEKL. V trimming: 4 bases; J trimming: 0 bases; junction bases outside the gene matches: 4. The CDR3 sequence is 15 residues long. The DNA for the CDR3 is TGCGCCAGCAGCCGCGGGACAGGGAGCTCCTACGAGCAGTACTTC. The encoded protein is CASSRGTGSSYEQYF.

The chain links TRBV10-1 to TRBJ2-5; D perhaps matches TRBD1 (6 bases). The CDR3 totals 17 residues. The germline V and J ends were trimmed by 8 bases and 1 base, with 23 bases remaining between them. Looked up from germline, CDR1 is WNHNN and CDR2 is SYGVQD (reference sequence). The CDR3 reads CASQRLLGQPPQETQYF. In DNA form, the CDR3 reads TGCGCCAGCCAGCGATTATTAGGACAGCCTCCCCAAGAGACCCAGTACTTC.

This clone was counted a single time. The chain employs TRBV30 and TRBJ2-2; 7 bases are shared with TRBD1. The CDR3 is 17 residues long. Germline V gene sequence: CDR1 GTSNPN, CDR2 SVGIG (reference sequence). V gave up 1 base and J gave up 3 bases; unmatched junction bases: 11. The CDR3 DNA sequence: TGTGCCTGGAGTGGACAGGGAGCCCTCTCGCACACCGGGGAGCTGTTTTTT. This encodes CAWSGQGALSHTGELFF. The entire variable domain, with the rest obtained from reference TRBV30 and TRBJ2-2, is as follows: SQTIHQWPATLVQPVGSPLSLECTVEGTSNPNLYWYRQAAGRGLQLLFYSVGIGQISSEVPQNLSASRPQDRQFILSSKKLLLSDSGFYLCAWSGQGALSHTGELFFGEGSRLTVL.

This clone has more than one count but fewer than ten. The DNA for the CDR3 is TGCAGCGTTGAGGCAGGCTCAAATCAGCCCCAGCATTTT. Its translation is CSVEAGSNQPQHF. The chain uses TRBV29-1 and TRBJ1-5; D is unresolved. CDR1 is SQVTM, CDR2 ANQGSEA, per germline. CDR3 length equals 13 residues. Trimming cost V 3 bases and J 4 bases, with 10 bases left between them.

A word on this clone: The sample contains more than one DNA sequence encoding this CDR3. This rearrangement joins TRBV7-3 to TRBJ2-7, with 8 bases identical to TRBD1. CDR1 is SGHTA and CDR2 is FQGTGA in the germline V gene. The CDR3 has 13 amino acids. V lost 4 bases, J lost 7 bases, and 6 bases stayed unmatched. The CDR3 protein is CASSSGTGLEQYF. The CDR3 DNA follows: TGTGCCAGCAGCTCCGGGACAGGTCTTGAGCAGTACTTC. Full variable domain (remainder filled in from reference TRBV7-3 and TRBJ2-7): GAGVSQTPSNKVTEKGKYVELRCDPISGHTALYWYRQSLGQGPEFLIYFQGTGAADDSGLPNDRFFAVRPEGSVSTLKIQRTERGDSAVYLCASSSGTGLEQYFGPGTRLTVT.

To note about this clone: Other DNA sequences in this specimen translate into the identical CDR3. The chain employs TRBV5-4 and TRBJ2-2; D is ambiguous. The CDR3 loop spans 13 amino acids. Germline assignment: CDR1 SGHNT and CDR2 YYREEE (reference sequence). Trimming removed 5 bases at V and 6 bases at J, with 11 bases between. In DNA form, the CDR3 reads TGTGCCAGCAGTCTGACCCCCGCCGGGGAGCTGTTTTTT. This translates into CASSLTPAGELFF. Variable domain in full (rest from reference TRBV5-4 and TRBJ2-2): ETGVTQSPTHLIKTRGQQVTLRCSSQSGHNTVSWYQQALGQGPQFIFQYYREEENGRGNFPPRFSGLQFPNYSSELNVNALELDDSALYLCASSLTPAGELFFGEGSRLTVL.